These 7 T cell receptor beta chains share one sample of origin, sequenced in a study of cytomegalovirus exposure and HLA in healthy donors. In the PCR, 60 Vbeta and 13 Jbeta primers were used. The method was immunoSEQ multiplex PCR; TCRdb's version includes in-frame clones alone and lacks a portion of them. The sample consists of about 180,000 clones, over 60% of them appearing once. Material: PBMCs. The receptors originated from a man aged 40-49 years in good health and CMV-seropositive.

This chain connects TRBV10-3 to TRBJ2-2; no reliable D call. The V end was cut by 3 bases, the J end by 3 bases, with 5 bases between. Germline loops: CDR1 ENHRY, CDR2 SYGVKD. This CDR3 is 13 amino acids long. CDR3 coding DNA: TGTGCCATCAGTGATGCGGACACCGGGGAGCTGTTTTTT. Protein sequence: CAISDADTGELFF.

This clone has only one observation. V gene TRBV18 combines with J gene TRBJ2-7; D may be TRBD2 (6 bases). The CDR3 consists of 15 residues. V dropped 2 bases and J dropped 4 bases, with 15 bases sitting between them. CDR1 KGHSH and CDR2 LQKENI come from the germline V gene. CDR3 sequence: CASSPESGRRYEQYF. The CDR3 DNA follows: TGTGCCAGCTCACCAGAAAGCGGGCGCCGGTACGAGCAGTACTTC.

This clone was seen a few times. The chain uses TRBV28 and TRBJ2-7; D is unresolved. With 3 bases removed from V and 0 bases from J, the gap between germline ends came to 12 bases. The CDR3 runs to 15 residues. The V gene's germline CDR1 is MDHEN and CDR2 SYDVKM. CDR3 region: CASSFPAGLSYEQYF. As DNA, the CDR3 is TGTGCCAGCAGTTTTCCAGCAGGCCTCTCCTACGAGCAGTACTTC.

This chain links TRBV6-1 with TRBJ1-4; 9 bases agree with TRBD1. CDR3 length: 14 residues. Trimming removed 4 bases from V and 6 bases from J; junction bases left unmatched: 3. From germline, CDR1 is MNHNS and CDR2 SASEGT. The CDR3 DNA reads TGTGCCAGCAGTGCCGGGACAGGGTATGAAAAACTGTTTTTT. Residues: CASSAGTGYEKLFF.

V and J are TRBV5-1 and TRBJ2-2; tentative D call: TRBD1 (6 bases). This CDR3 spans 15 amino acids. Germline V gene data show CDR1 as SGHRS and CDR2 as YFSETQ. V gave up 4 bases and J gave up 1 base, with 11 bases separating them. Here the CDR3 DNA reads TGCGCCAGCAGCACCTGGACAGAGAACACCGGGGAGCTGTTTTTT. Translated: CASSTWTENTGELFF.

The J gene is TRBJ1-2, the V gene TRBV10-3; D is undetermined. The V end lost 4 bases, the J end lost 5 bases, and 11 bases lay between the germline ends. The CDR3 length is 13 residues. Looked up from germline, CDR1 is ENHRY and CDR2 is SYGVKD. CDR3 DNA sequence: TGTGCCATCAGTGGGTCAGGAGGTTATGGCTACACCTTC. This encodes CAISGSGGYGYTF.

The chain couples TRBV5-1 to TRBJ2-2; a possible D gene is TRBD1 (6 bases). CDR3 size: 15 residues. Germline lookup yields CDR1 SGHRS and CDR2 YFSETQ. V was clipped by 2 bases and J by 0 bases, with 8 bases between them. The CDR3 sequence: CASSFQGSNTGELFF. In DNA, the CDR3 is TGCGCCAGCAGCTTTCAGGGGTCGAACACCGGGGAGCTGTTTTTT.